The 10 T cell receptor beta chains below were found in one sample sequenced in a study of blood T cell repertoires in COVID-19. TCRdb keeps only in-frame clones here, not all; method: immunoSEQ multiplex PCR. The data contain around 230,000 clones, around 85% of them singletons. Sequenced material: peripheral blood. The source of these receptors is a man between 45 and 60 years old with COVID-19, enrolled during active disease.

The gene calls are TRBV5-6 and TRBJ2-7, with 10 positions matching TRBD1. The CDR3 runs 15 residues. Germline assignment: CDR1 SGHDT and CDR2 YYEEEE. Trimming took 2 bases from V and 3 from J; bases not matched to a gene: 5. The CDR3, as DNA: TGTGCCAGCAGCTTCCGGGACAGGGGATTCTACGAGCAGTACTTC. This codes for CASSFRDRGFYEQYF.

V gene TRBV2 combines with J gene TRBJ1-1; 7 positions agree with TRBD1. Per the germline V gene, CDR1 is SNHLY and CDR2 is FYNNEI. Germline trimming cut 6 bases from V and 2 bases from J; bases unmatched to any gene: 6. The length of the CDR3 is 14 residues. This chain's CDR3 is CASRYRGANTEAFF. CDR3 nucleotides: TGTGCCAGCAGATACAGGGGAGCAAACACTGAAGCTTTCTTT.

This clone was detected once. This chain joins TRBV7-9 and TRBJ2-7, with D perhaps TRBD2 (5 bases). The CDR3 is 15 residues long. Looked up from germline, CDR1 is SEHNR and CDR2 is FQNEAQ (reference sequence). The V and J ends lost 7 bases and 2 bases respectively, with 18 bases between them. This CDR3 reads CASIRVRGTAYEQYF. The DNA of the CDR3 is TGTGCCAGCATCCGGGTTCGGGGAACCGCCTACGAGCAGTACTTC.

This sequence joins TRBV27 and TRBJ1-6; D is uncertain. Trimming removed 3 bases from V and 10 bases from J, with 13 bases in between. The CDR3 covers 14 residues. Germline values: CDR1 MNHEY, CDR2 SMNVEV (reference sequence). The CDR3 here is CASSFERVGSPLHF. CDR3 nucleotide sequence: TGTGCCAGCAGTTTTGAGAGGGTTGGGTCACCCCTCCACTTT.

This clone has a single count. The J gene is TRBJ1-2, the V gene TRBV6-5; D is unresolved. The ends were cut back, 8 bases at V and 0 bases at J, with 7 bases in the middle. This CDR3 is built from 12 residues. Germline-derived CDR1 and CDR2 are MNHEY and SVGAGI. The chain's CDR3 is CASYRANYGYTF. The DNA of the CDR3 is TGTGCCAGCTACCGAGCTAACTATGGCTACACCTTC.

On this clone: This sample also contains other DNA sequences that code for the same CDR3. The chain uses TRBV24-1 and TRBJ2-1, with 11 bases aligning to TRBD2. The germline V gene has CDR1 KGHDR and CDR2 SFDVKD. The CDR3 consists of 16 residues. With 3 bases clipped from V and 1 base from J, the junction kept 1 base outside the gene matches. The CDR3 reads CATSDASGGSYNEQFF. DNA of the CDR3: TGTGCCACCAGTGATGCTAGCGGGGGGTCCTACAATGAGCAGTTCTTC.

The J gene is TRBJ2-2, the V gene TRBV24-1; D is perhaps TRBD2 (6 bases). The CDR3 has 14 amino acids. The V and J ends lost 9 bases and 1 base respectively, with 11 bases between them. Per germline, CDR1 KGHDR and CDR2 SFDVKD. For the CDR3, the DNA is TGTGCCACCGGGGAGGAATGGAACACCGGGGAGCTGTTTTTT. Amino acid sequence: CATGEEWNTGELFF.

The chain has TRBV5-1 and TRBJ2-7, with TRBD1 identical over 12 bases. CDR1 is SGHRS, CDR2 YFSETQ, per germline. The CDR3 is 14 residues long. Trimming cost V 4 bases and J 6 bases; bases outside gene matches: 5. The CDR3 reads CASSQGQGASEQYF. The CDR3, as DNA: TGCGCCAGCAGCCAGGGACAGGGGGCTAGCGAGCAGTACTTC.

The chain uses TRBV15 and TRBJ2-3; a weak D match, TRBD1 (6 bases). Between the trimmed V and J ends, which lost 3 bases and 2 bases, there was a span of 15 bases. This CDR3 is 16 amino acids long. Per the germline V gene, CDR1 is LNHNV and CDR2 is YYDKDF (reference sequence). CDR3 residues: CATSRAPGTPTDTQYF. The CDR3 coding sequence is TGTGCCACCAGCAGGGCCCCCGGGACACCCACAGATACGCAGTATTTT.

J is TRBJ2-7 and V is TRBV30, with a tentative D call TRBD1 (6 bases). The CDR3 length is 14 residues. The germline CDR1 and CDR2 sequences are GTSNPN and SVGIG (reference sequence). With 1 base removed from V and 5 bases from J, the gap between germline ends came to 15 bases. CDR3 DNA: TGTGCCTGGAGTGCCCACAGGGTTTCCGACGAGCAGTACTTC. Translation gives CAWSAHRVSDEQYF.